These 3 T cell receptor beta chains were sequenced from one sample in a study of T-cell reconstitution after alpha-beta-depleted transplantation in children. Using unique molecular identifiers, the investigators prepared the TCRbeta library. Each CDR3 protein gets one entry after TCRdb re-called the PCR reads with MiXCR. This sample yields 540,000 or so distinct CDR3 sequences, of which under 30% are seen a single time; roughly 14% belongs to the top ten. Sequences were derived from PBMCs, mostly from graft donor cells, sampled 360 days after TCRalphabeta/CD19-depleted stem cell transplant. Receptors originate from a boy younger than two who had a stem cell transplant for acute myeloid leukemia, so the T cells may come from the graft donor.

In its sample, this clonotype was seen a few times. The rearrangement joins TRBV21-1 to TRBJ2-1; TRBD2 is the table's D call and was not checked against the DNA. TRBV21-1 is annotated as a pseudogene. This CDR3 contains 12 residues. CDR3 region: CASNASGGKPFF. CDR3 nucleotide sequence: TGTGCCAGCAACGCTAGCGGGGGGAAGCCGTTCTTC.

This clonotype was found many times. The chain couples TRBV7-9 to TRBJ2-7, with TRBD1 identical over 7 bases. CDR1 SEHNR and CDR2 FQNEAQ come from the germline V gene (reference sequence). The CDR3 consists of 13 residues. V dropped 5 bases and J dropped 3; count of bases not matched to a gene: 4. CDR3 DNA: TGTGCCAGCAGCCGGGACAGTTACTACGAGCAGTACTTC. It is translated as CASSRDSYYEQYF. The full variable domain, rest sourced from reference TRBV7-9 and TRBJ2-7, is DTGVSQNPRHKITKRGQNVTFRCDPISEHNRLYWYRQTLGQGPEFLTYFQNEAQLEKSRLLSDRFSAERPKGSFSTLEIQRTEQGDSAMYLCASSRDSYYEQYFGPGTRLTVT.

This clonotype was seen a few times. V is TRBV5-1 and J is TRBJ1-1; maybe TRBD1 (5 bases). Germline-derived CDR1 and CDR2 are SGHRS and YFSETQ. V dropped 0 bases and J dropped 5 bases, with 14 bases sitting between them. The CDR3 is 15 amino acids. The CDR3 protein is CASSLATGDGTEAFF. CDR3 in DNA: TGCGCCAGCAGCTTGGCTACGGGGGATGGGACTGAAGCTTTCTTT.